The TCR beta chain described here comes from a study of blood T cell repertoires in COVID-19. With 5 bases removed from V and 1 base from J, the gap between germline ends came to 14 bases. The germline V gene has CDR1 SGHAT and CDR2 FQNNGV. The CDR3 is 15 amino acids. Profiling relied on immunoSEQ multiplex PCR, and the TCRdb table lists in-frame clones only, not all of them. The table lists around 200,000 clones, roughly 85% of them singletons. The genes are TRBV11-2 and TRBJ1-1, with D possibly TRBD1 on 6 matching bases. Material for sequencing was PBMCs or T cells enriched from blood (not recorded which). This sequence originates from a woman aged 40 to 49 with acute COVID-19. CDR3 amino acids: CASSNRVGSNTEAFF. The CDR3 DNA reads TGTGCCAGCAGCAACAGGGTTGGTTCGAACACTGAAGCTTTCTTT.